In this sample, the clone carrying this T cell receptor (beta chain) turned up a few times. Its matching antigen is unknown. The repertoire was sequenced with immunoSEQ multiplex PCR; TCRdb's copy has only in-frame clones and lacks some. The table has about 490,000 clones, about 72% seen once. All donors qualified as healthy HIV-negative adults and had experienced no recent acute infections or vaccinations. The sample comes from a study of shared clonotypes between healthy human individuals. On the study more broadly: Donor ages ranged 18 to 49 years: a couple of women, a few men.

Study-wide results and caveats: Sampling covered nothing but blood. Tissue TCR repertoires likely differ from those found in blood. Clonotype sharing levels among donors were expected to vary with sequencing depth.

This TCR came from a woman aged 40 to 55 in good health. Some clones in this sample may be carry-over from other donors' samples. Sequencing was performed on PBMCs.

CDR3 coding DNA: TGTGCCAGCATCCCCTCCAAGGGGGCACCCCTCCACTTT. Translated: CASIPSKGAPLHF. V is TRBV25-1 and J is TRBJ1-6, with D perhaps matching TRBD1 (6 bases). V gave up 7 bases and J gave up 11 bases, with 15 bases separating them. Germline V gene lookup returns CDR1 MGHDK and CDR2 SYGVNS. The CDR3 is made up of 13 amino acids.